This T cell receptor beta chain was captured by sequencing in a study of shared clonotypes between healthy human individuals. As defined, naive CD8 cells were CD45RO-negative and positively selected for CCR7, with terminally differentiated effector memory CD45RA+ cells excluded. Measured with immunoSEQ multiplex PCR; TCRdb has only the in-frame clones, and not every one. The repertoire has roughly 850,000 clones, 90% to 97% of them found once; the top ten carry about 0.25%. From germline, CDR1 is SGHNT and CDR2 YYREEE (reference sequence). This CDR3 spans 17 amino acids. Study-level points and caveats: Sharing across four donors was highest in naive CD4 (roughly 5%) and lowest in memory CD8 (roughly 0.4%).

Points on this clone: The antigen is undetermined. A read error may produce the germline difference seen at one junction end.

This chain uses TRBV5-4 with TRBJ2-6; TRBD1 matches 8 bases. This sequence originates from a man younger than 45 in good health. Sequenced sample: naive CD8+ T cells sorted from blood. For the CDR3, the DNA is TGTGCCAGCACCTTGGACAGGGAGAGGTATGGGGCCAACGTCCTGACTTTC. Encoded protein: CASTLDRERYGANVLTF.